Detailed here is one TCR beta chain. The data were taken from a study of blood T cell repertoires in COVID-19. Background on the study: Samples came from the United States, Italy and Spain, spanning acute and convalescent COVID-19. Sample material is recorded as cDNA or gDNA derived from T cells, B-cell-depleted T cells, or PBMCs.

The ends were cut back, 7 bases at V and 8 bases at J, with 20 bases in the middle. CDR3 size: 13 residues. Germline loops: CDR1 SQVTM, CDR2 ANQGSEA. Authors' methods: Estimation of nucleated cell counts relied on the amplification of reference gene primers. Some clones are missing from TCRdb's copy, which holds only in-frame ones; the method was immunoSEQ multiplex PCR. V, J and clone size derive from that table, while D and trimming were established from the DNA sequence. This sample has about 78,000 clones; 86% occur once, and the top ten carry 1.5% to 2%. This chain links TRBV29-1 with TRBJ1-1; possibly TRBD1 for D (5 bases). The sequence came from a woman aged 55-69 years with acute or convalescent COVID-19. The specimen sequenced was peripheral blood. CDR3 in DNA: TGCAGCGCCCCGCTCGCAGGGTCGGCCGAAGCTTTCTTT. Residues: CSAPLAGSAEAFF.